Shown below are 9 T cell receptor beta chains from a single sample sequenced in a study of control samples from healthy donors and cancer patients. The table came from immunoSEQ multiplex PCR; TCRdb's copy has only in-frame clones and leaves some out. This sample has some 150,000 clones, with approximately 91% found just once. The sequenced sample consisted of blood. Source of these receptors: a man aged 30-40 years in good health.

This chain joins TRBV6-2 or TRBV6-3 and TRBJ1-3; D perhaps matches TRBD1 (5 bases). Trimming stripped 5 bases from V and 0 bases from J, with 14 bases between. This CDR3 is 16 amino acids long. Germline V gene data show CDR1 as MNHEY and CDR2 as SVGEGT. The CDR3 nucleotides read TGTGCCAGCAGTAACCGGGGACCTAACTCTGGAAACACCATATATTTT. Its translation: CASSNRGPNSGNTIYF.

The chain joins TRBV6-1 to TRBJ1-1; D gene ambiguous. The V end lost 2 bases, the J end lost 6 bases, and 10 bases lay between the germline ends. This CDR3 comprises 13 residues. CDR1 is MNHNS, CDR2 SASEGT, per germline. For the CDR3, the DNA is TGTGCCAGCAGTGAATACAGTGCCGCTGAAGCTTTCTTT. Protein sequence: CASSEYSAAEAFF.

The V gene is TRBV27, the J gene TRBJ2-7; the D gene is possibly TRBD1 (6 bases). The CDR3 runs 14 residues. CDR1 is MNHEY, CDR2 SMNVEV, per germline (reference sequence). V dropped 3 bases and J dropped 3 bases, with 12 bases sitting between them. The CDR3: CASSFLGASYEQYF. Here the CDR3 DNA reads TGTGCCAGCAGTTTTCTGGGGGCGAGCTACGAGCAGTACTTC.

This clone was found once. The CDR3 sequence is CASSKFAGGPIDTQYF. The CDR3 DNA reads TGTGCCAGCAGCAAATTTGCGGGAGGGCCCATAGATACGCAGTATTTT. This chain joins TRBV21-1 and TRBJ2-3; TRBD2 reflects the table's D call only, with no check against the DNA. TRBV21-1 is reported as a pseudogene. There are 16 residues in the CDR3.

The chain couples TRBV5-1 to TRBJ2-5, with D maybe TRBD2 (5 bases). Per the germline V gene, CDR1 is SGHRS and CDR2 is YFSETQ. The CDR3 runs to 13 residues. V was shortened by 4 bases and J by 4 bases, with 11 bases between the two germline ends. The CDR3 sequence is CASSILAGETQYF. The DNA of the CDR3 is TGCGCCAGCAGCATCCTAGCAGGAGAGACCCAGTACTTC.

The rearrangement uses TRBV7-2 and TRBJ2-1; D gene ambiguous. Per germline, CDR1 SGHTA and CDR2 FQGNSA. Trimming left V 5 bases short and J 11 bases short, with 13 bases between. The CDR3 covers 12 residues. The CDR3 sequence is CASSPRALQQFF. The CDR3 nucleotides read TGTGCCAGCAGCCCTAGGGCCCTACAGCAGTTCTTC.

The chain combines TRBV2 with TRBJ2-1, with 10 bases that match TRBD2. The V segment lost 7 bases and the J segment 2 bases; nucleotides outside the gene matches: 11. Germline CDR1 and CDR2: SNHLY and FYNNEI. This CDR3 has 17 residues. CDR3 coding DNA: TGTGCCAGCATGTACCTAGCGGGAGCAGGGCCCTACAATGAGCAGTTCTTC. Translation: CASMYLAGAGPYNEQFF. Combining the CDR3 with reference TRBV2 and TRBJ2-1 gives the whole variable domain EPEVTQTPSHQVTQMGQEVILRCVPISNHLYFYWYRQILGQKVEFLVSFYNNEISEKSEIFDDQFSVERPDGSNFTLKIRSTKLEDSAMYFCASMYLAGAGPYNEQFFGPGTRLTVL.

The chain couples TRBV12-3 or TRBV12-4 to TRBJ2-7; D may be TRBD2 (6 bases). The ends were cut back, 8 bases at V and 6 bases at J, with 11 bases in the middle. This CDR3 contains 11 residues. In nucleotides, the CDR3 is TGTGCCAGCGGGGGGATGGGCGAGCAGTACTTC. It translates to CASGGMGEQYF.

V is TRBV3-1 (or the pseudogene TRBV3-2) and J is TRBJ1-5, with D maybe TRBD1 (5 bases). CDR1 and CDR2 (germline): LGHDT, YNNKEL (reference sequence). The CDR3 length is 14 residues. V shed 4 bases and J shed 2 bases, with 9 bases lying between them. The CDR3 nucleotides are TGTGCCAGCAGCCTCGGGGGGGGCAATCAGCCCCAGCATTTT. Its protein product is CASSLGGGNQPQHF.